This T cell receptor (beta chain) was sequenced for a study of Graves' ophthalmopathy and Graves' hyperthyroidism. This CDR3 region has 15 residues. Unmatched junction bases numbered 11, after V lost 5 bases and J lost 8 bases. The germline gives CDR1 DFQATT, CDR2 SNEGSKA (reference sequence). Patients were left out if they had other autoimmune diseases, uncontrolled infections, pregnancy or lactation. Findings and caveats of the study: A model of 13 signatures distinguished ophthalmopathy from stable hyperthyroidism at 85% to 90% sensitivity and 81.08% specificity. Both a roughly 70% sensitivity and a 72.22% specificity characterized the model's predictions of ophthalmopathy progression. Thyroid clonotypes that were expanded above 0.001 frequency mostly also appeared in blood.

The authors amplified TCR beta CDR3 regions from RNA transcripts. First-round RT-PCR relied on HTBI primers, and a second-round multiplex PCR came next. TCRdb processed the multiplex PCR reads anew with MiXCR; each CDR3 protein has one entry. The sample carries some 1.1 million distinct CDR3 sequences, 35% to 40% recorded once. The sample holds many counts of this clonotype. What it recognizes is unknown. The chain joins TRBV20-1 to TRBJ1-4, with 10 bases aligning to TRBD1. The receptor comes from an adult man with Graves' hyperthyroidism. The specimen was peripheral blood or thyroid tissue (not recorded which). CDR3 amino acids: CSAQRPGTGEEKLFF. CDR3 DNA: TGCAGTGCTCAGAGGCCCGGGACAGGGGAGGAAAAACTGTTTTTT.